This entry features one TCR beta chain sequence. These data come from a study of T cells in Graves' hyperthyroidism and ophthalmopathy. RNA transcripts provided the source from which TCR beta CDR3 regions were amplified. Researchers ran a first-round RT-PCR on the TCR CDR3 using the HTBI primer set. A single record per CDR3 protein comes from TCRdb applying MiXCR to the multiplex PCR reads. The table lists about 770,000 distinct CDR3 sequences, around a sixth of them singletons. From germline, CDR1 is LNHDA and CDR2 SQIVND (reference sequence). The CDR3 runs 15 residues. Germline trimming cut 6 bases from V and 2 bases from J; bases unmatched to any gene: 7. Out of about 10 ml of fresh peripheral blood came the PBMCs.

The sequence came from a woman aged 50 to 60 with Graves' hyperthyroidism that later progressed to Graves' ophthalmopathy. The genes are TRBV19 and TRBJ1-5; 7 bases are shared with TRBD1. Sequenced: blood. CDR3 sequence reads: CASSAEGAGNQPQHF. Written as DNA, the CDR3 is TGTGCCAGTAGCGCGGAGGGGGCGGGCAATCAGCCCCAGCATTTT.